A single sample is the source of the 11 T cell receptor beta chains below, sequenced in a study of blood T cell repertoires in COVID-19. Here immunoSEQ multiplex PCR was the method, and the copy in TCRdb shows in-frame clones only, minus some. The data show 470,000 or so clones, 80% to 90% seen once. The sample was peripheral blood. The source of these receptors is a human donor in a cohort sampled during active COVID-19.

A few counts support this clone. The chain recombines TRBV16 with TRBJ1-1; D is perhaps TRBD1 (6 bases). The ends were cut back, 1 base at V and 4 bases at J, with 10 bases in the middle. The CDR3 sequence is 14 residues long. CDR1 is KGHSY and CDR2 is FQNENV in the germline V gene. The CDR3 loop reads CASSQWGRGTEAFF. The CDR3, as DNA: TGTGCCAGCAGCCAATGGGGGCGCGGCACTGAAGCTTTCTTT.

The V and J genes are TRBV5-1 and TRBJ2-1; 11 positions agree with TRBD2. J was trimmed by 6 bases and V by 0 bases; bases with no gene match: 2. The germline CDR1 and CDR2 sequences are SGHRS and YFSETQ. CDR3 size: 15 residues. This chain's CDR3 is CASSLAGLAVNEQFF. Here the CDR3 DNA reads TGCGCCAGCAGCTTGGCGGGACTAGCGGTCAATGAGCAGTTCTTC. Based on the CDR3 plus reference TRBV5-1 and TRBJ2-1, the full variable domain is KAGVTQTPRYLIKTRGQQVTLSCSPISGHRSVSWYQQTPGQGLQFLFEYFSETQRNKGNFPGRFSGRQFSNSRSEMNVSTLELGDSALYLCASSLAGLAVNEQFFGPGTRLTVL.

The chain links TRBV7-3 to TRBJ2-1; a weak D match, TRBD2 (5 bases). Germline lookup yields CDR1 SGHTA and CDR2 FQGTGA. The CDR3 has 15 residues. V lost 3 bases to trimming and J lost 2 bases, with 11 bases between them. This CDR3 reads CASSLDGNAYNEQFF. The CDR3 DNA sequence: TGTGCCAGCAGCTTGGACGGGAACGCCTACAATGAGCAGTTCTTC.

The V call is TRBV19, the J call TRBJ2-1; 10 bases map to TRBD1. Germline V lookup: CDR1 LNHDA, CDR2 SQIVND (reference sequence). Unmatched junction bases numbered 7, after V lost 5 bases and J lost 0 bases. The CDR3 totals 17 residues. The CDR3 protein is CASSSLRTGGSYNEQFF. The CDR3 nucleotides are TGTGCCAGTAGTTCACTTCGGACAGGGGGCTCCTACAATGAGCAGTTCTTC.

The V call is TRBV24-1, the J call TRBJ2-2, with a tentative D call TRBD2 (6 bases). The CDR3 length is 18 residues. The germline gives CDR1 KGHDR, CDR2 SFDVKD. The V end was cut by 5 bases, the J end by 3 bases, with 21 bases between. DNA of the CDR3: TGTGCCACCAGTGGAGACCCGGGACTCCCAAGCTACACCGGGGAGCTGTTTTTT. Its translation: CATSGDPGLPSYTGELFF.

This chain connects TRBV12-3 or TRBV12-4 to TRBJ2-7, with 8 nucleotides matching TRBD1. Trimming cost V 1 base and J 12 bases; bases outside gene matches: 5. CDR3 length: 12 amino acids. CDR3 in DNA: TGTGCCAGCAGTTTAGAAGACAGGGGACGGTACTTC. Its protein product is CASSLEDRGRYF.

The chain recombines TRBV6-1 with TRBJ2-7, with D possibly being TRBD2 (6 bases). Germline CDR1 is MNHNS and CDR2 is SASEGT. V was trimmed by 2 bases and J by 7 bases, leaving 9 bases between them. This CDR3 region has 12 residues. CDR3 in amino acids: CASSEMGGEQYF. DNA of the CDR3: TGTGCCAGCAGTGAAATGGGGGGAGAGCAGTACTTC.

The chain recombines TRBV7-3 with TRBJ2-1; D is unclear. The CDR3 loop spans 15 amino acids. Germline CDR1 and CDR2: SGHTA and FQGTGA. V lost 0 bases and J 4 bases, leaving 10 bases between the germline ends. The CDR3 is CASSLTLGFYNEQFF. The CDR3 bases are TGTGCCAGCAGCTTAACTCTCGGGTTTTACAATGAGCAGTTCTTC.

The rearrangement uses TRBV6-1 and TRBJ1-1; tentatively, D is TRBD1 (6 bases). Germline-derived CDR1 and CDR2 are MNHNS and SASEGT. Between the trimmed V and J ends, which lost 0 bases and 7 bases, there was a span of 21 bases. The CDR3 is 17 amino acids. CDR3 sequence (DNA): TGTGCCAGCAGTGAAGCCAGGGGATCGTCCCTAAAACATGAAGCTTTCTTT. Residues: CASSEARGSSLKHEAFF.

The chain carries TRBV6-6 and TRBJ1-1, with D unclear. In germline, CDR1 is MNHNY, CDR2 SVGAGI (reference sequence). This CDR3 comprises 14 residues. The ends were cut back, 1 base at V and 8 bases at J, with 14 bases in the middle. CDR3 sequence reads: CASSYFPDLLEAFF. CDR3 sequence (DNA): TGTGCCAGCAGTTACTTCCCAGACTTACTGGAAGCTTTCTTT.

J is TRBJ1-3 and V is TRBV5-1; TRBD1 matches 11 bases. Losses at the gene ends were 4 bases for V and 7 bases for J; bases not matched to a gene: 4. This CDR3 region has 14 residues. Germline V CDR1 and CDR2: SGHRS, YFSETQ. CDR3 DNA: TGCGCCAGCAGCGCAGGACAGGGGGCGAACACCATATATTTT. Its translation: CASSAGQGANTIYF.